The rows below give T cell receptor beta chains drawn from one sample of a study of T cell responses to AZD1222 COVID-19 vaccine. Profiling relied on immunoSEQ multiplex PCR, and the TCRdb table lists in-frame clones only, not all of them. The sample comprises about 110,000 clones, 90% to 95% of which are singletons, and 6.2% rests with the top ten. Sequencing was performed on peripheral blood, taken 28 days after the second AZD1222 dose. Receptors were obtained from an adult who received the AZD1222 COVID-19 vaccine. The CDR3 runs from the conserved cysteine through the conserved F or W. D genes are given only for firm matches. A clone size is listed for some rows: how often the clone was seen (once, few, many), or a class if it is expanded.

D: TRBD1; size: NA; J: TRBJ2-5; V: TRBV19; CDR3: CASSTSTGGTVKTQYF; DNA: TGTGCCAGTAGTACATCGACAGGGGGCACGGTAAAGACCCAGTACTTC
D: NA; size: NA; J: TRBJ2-2; V: TRBV29-1; CDR3: CSVLNTGELFF; DNA: TGCAGCGTATTGAACACCGGGGAGCTGTTTTTT
D: NA; size: NA; J: TRBJ1-5; V: TRBV18; CDR3: CASSLDSYSNQPQHF; DNA: TGTGCCAGCTCATTGGACAGTTATAGCAATCAGCCCCAGCATTTT
D: NA; size: NA; J: TRBJ1-5; V: TRBV28; CDR3: CASSLRGSNQPQHF; DNA: TGTGCCAGCAGTTTAAGGGGGTCCAACCAGCCCCAGCATTTT
D: TRBD2; size: NA; J: TRBJ2-3; V: TRBV6-5; CDR3: CASSYLSGSTDTQYF; DNA: TGTGCCAGCAGTTACCTTAGCGGGAGCACAGATACGCAGTATTTT
D: TRBD1; size: NA; J: TRBJ1-2; V: TRBV3-1/TRBV3-2; CDR3: CASSQRTGGDYGYTF; DNA: TGTGCCAGCAGCCAAAGGACAGGGGGCGACTATGGCTACACCTTC
D: NA; size: NA; J: TRBJ2-5; V: TRBV4-2; CDR3: CASSPAGGRETQYF; DNA: TGTGCCAGCAGCCCCGCAGGAGGAAGGGAGACCCAGTACTTC
D: NA; size: NA; J: TRBJ2-2; V: TRBV11-3; CDR3: CASSLYPGELFF; DNA: TGTGCCAGCAGCTTGTACCCCGGGGAGCTGTTTTTT
D: TRBD2; size: NA; J: TRBJ2-1; V: TRBV5-4; CDR3: CASSRRLAGGSNEQFF; DNA: TGTGCCAGCAGCCGCCGACTAGCGGGAGGGAGCAATGAGCAGTTCTTC
D: NA; size: NA; J: TRBJ1-1; V: TRBV14; CDR3: CASSQVQSYTEAFF; DNA: TGTGCCAGCAGCCAAGTGCAGTCTTACACTGAAGCTTTCTTT
D: TRBD1; size: once; J: TRBJ1-5; V: TRBV2; CDR3: CASSVGGAGQPQHF; DNA: TGTGCCAGCAGTGTAGGGGGCGCGGGGCAGCCCCAGCATTTT
D: NA; size: NA; J: TRBJ2-7; V: TRBV29-1; CDR3: CSVAGTSYEQYF; DNA: TGCAGCGTAGCTGGGACCTCCTACGAGCAGTACTTC
D: TRBD1; size: NA; J: TRBJ1-1; V: TRBV30; CDR3: CAWIGTADTEAFF; DNA: TGTGCCTGGATTGGGACAGCGGACACTGAAGCTTTCTTT
D: TRBD2; size: NA; J: TRBJ2-7; V: TRBV7-2; CDR3: CASSLTGGPRSYEQYF; DNA: TGTGCCAGCAGCTTAACGGGAGGGCCGCGATCCTACGAGCAGTACTTC
D: NA; size: once; J: TRBJ1-6; V: TRBV2; CDR3: CASSDVGGGNSPLHF; DNA: TGTGCCAGCAGTGACGTAGGGGGGGGAAATTCACCCCTCCACTTT
D: NA; size: NA; J: TRBJ2-3; V: TRBV6-1; CDR3: CASSEAHSPSQDTQYF; DNA: TGTGCCAGCAGTGAAGCGCACTCCCCCAGTCAAGATACGCAGTATTTT
D: NA; size: NA; J: TRBJ2-2; V: TRBV6-5; CDR3: CSNRETGELFF; DNA: TGCTCGAACAGGGAGACCGGGGAGCTGTTTTTT